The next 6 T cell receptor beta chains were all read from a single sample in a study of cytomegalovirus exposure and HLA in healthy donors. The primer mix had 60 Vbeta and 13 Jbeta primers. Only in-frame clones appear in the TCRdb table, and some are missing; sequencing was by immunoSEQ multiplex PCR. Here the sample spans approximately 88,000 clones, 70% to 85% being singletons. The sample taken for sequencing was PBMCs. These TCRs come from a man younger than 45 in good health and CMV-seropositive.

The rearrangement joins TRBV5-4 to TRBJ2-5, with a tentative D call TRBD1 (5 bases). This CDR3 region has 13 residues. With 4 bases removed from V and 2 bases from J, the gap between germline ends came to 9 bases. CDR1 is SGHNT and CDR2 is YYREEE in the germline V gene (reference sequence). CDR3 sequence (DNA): TGTGCCAGCAGCCACAACAGGCAAGAGACCCAGTACTTC. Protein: CASSHNRQETQYF.

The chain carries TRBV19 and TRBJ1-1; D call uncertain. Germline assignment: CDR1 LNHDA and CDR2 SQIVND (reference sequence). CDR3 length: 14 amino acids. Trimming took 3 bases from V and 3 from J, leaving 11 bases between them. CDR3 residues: CASSMDRVDTEAFF. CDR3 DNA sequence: TGTGCCAGTAGTATGGATCGGGTTGACACTGAAGCTTTCTTT.

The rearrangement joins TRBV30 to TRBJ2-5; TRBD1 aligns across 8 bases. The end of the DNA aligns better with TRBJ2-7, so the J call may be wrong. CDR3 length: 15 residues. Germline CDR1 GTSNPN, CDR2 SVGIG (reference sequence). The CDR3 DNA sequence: TGTGCCTGGAGGCCAGGGGGCAGGGGCCGGACCGAGCAGTACTTC. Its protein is CAWRPGGRGRTEQYF.

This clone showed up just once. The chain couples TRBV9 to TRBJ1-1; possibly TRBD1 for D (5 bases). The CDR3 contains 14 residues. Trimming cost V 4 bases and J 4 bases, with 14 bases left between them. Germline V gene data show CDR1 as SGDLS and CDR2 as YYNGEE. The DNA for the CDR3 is TGTGCCAGCAGCTCGCCGTGGGGCGGCACTGAAGCTTTCTTT. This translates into CASSSPWGGTEAFF.

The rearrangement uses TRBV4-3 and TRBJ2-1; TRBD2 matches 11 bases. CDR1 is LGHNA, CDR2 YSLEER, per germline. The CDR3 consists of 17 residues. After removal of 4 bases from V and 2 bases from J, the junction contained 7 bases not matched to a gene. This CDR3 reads CASSPWTSGPTYNEQFF. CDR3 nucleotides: TGCGCCAGCAGCCCCTGGACTAGCGGGCCCACCTACAATGAGCAGTTCTTC.

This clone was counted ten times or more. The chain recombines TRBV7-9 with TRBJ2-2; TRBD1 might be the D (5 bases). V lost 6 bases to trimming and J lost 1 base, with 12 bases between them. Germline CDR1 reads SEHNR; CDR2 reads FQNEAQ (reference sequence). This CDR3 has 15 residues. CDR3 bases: TGTGCCAGCAGACCCGACAGACTGAACACCGGGGAGCTGTTTTTT. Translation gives CASRPDRLNTGELFF.